This T cell receptor (beta chain) was captured in a study of CD8+ T cells in alopecia areata. This CDR3 is 9 amino acids long. Germline CDR1 reads DFQATT; CDR2 reads SNEGSKA (reference sequence). Noted treatment: oral pan-JAK inhibitor, 5-10 mg twice daily. Lesional scalp punch biopsies and peripheral blood came from alopecia areata patients. RNA extraction was followed by reverse transcription into cDNA, which acted as the sequencing template. Libraries were prepared by immunoSEQ multiplex PCR; TCRdb keeps only in-frame clonotypes and omits some of them. The table lists 200,000 to 250,000 clones, over 60% of them singletons.

The chain uses TRBV20-1 and TRBJ1-2; D is unresolved. The receptor comes from a human donor with alopecia areata. The sample here was CD4+ T cells sorted from blood, taken at week 4, from a patient treated with tofacitinib. CDR3 protein: CEADYGYTF. CDR3 sequence (DNA): TGCGAGGCTGACTATGGCTACACCTTC.